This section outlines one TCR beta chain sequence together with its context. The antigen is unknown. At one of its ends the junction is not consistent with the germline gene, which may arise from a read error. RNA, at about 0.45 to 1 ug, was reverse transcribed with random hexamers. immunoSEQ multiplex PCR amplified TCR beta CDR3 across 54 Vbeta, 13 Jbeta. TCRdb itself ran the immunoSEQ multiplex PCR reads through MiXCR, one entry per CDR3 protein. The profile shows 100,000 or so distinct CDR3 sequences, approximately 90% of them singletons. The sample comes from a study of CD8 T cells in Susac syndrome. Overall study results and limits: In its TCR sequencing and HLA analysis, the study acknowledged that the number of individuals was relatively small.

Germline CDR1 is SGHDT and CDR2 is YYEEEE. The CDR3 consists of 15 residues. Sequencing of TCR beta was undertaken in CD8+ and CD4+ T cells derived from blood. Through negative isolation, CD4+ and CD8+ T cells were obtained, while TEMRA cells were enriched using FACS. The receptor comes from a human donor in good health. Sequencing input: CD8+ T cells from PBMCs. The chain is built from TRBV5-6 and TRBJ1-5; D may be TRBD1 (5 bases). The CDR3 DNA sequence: TGTGCCAGCAGCTTGGCACAGGCTAGCAATCAGCCCCAACATTTT. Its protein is CASSLAQASNQPQHF.